The clone carrying this T cell receptor (beta chain) was observed a few times. Its antigen is still unknown. The sample belongs to a study of post-analysis software for immune sequencing data. The TCR beta cDNA libraries carried unique molecular identifiers. TCRdb re-analysed the PCR reads in MiXCR, keeping a single row per CDR3 protein. Among about 460,000 distinct CDR3 sequences, approximately 46% were seen once, and the ten largest hold roughly 12%. Study results and limitations: Comparison of patients with controls showed five TRBV segments more frequent in patients, TRBV5-6, TRBV5-1 and TRBV20-1 among them.

The V gene's germline CDR1 is SQVTM and CDR2 ANQGSEA. The trim removed 4 bases at V and 1 base at J, leaving 3 bases unmatched. This CDR3 region has 14 residues. The receptor was derived from a girl aged 5 to 17 with multiple sclerosis. The chain employs TRBV29-1 and TRBJ2-2; 7 bases agree with TRBD2. Sample: blood. The CDR3 DNA follows: TGCAGCGTTGCGGCTAGCGGGAACACCGGGGAGCTGTTTTTT. Amino acid sequence: CSVAASGNTGELFF.